This T cell receptor beta chain emerged from a study of T cell responses to AZD1222 COVID-19 vaccine. On this clone itself: Its target is unknown.

Clones were read by immunoSEQ multiplex PCR, and TCRdb kept only the in-frame ones, dropping some. The sample consists of roughly 180,000 clones, roughly nine tenths of them appearing once. This CDR3 spans 14 amino acids. Germline CDR1 and CDR2: KGHSH and LQKENI. V lost 1 base and J 6 bases, leaving 12 bases between the germline ends. Findings and caveats of the study: Donors in the cohort were predominantly white British and more often female, and clonal diversity was possibly underestimated.

The sample here was peripheral blood, taken on day 0 of AZD1222 vaccination. The chain recombines TRBV18 with TRBJ1-1; D is perhaps TRBD1 (6 bases). This sequence was found in an adult in good health. The CDR3 protein is CASSPLTGHSEAFF. The CDR3 DNA is TGTGCCAGCTCACCACTTACGGGACACTCTGAAGCTTTCTTT.